Presented here are 11 T cell receptor beta chains from one specimen sequenced in a study of cytomegalovirus exposure and HLA in healthy donors. TCRdb keeps only in-frame clones here, not all; method: immunoSEQ multiplex PCR. The sample shows approximately 160,000 clones, approximately 81% of them seen only once. Source material: PBMCs. The receptors originated from a man in his thirties or forties in good health and CMV-seropositive.

This clone was seen only a few times. The chain combines TRBV29-1 with TRBJ1-1; perhaps TRBD1 as D (6 bases). Trimming shortened V by 4 bases and J by 5 bases, and 17 bases separated the two germline ends. The V gene's germline CDR1 is SQVTM and CDR2 ANQGSEA. CDR3 length equals 14 residues. The CDR3 sequence is CSVAGIQGGTEAFF. In DNA form, the CDR3 reads TGCAGCGTTGCCGGCATACAGGGAGGGACTGAAGCTTTCTTT.

The V and J genes are TRBV28 and TRBJ2-3; TRBD1 matches at 9 bases. The germline V gene has CDR1 MDHEN and CDR2 SYDVKM. This CDR3 spans 16 amino acids. J lost 1 base, V lost 6 bases, and 8 bases had no gene match. In DNA form, the CDR3 reads TGTGCCAGCAGGGAGTACAGGGGGCTGCGCACAGATACGCAGTATTTT. As protein: CASREYRGLRTDTQYF.

This clone appeared a single time. V gene TRBV4-1 combines with J gene TRBJ1-2, with 12 bases fitting TRBD1. J gave up 4 bases and V 1 base, and 4 bases lay outside the gene matches. CDR1 and CDR2 from the germline V gene are MGHRA and YSYEKL. The CDR3 is 16 amino acids. The CDR3 sequence is CASSQVGTGGVYGYTF. CDR3 in DNA: TGCGCCAGCAGCCAAGTCGGGACAGGGGGCGTCTATGGCTACACCTTC.

The chain joins TRBV5-1 to TRBJ2-7, with D uncertain. The germline V gene encodes CDR1 SGHRS and CDR2 YFSETQ. This CDR3 is built from 12 residues. Between the trimmed V and J ends, which lost 0 bases and 3 bases, there was a span of 4 bases. This chain's CDR3 is CASSLGGYEQYF. In DNA form, the CDR3 reads TGCGCCAGCAGCTTGGGAGGCTACGAGCAGTACTTC.

The CDR3 protein is CASLARAPYEQYF. The CDR3 DNA sequence: TGTGCCAGCCTTGCCAGGGCCCCCTACGAGCAGTACTTC. The genes are TRBV28 and TRBJ2-7; D might be TRBD1 (5 bases). Between the trimmed V and J ends, which lost 8 bases and 2 bases, there was a span of 13 bases. Germline CDR1 is MDHEN and CDR2 is SYDVKM. The CDR3 covers 13 residues.

The chain is built from TRBV15 and TRBJ2-3, with TRBD1 identical over 8 bases. The CDR3 spans 17 residues. V dropped 0 bases and J dropped 5; count of bases not matched to a gene: 10. CDR1 LNHNV and CDR2 YYDKDF come from the germline V gene (reference sequence). CDR3 sequence (DNA): TGTGCCACCAGCAGAGAGGTTGGCAGGGGGCGCCTAGATACGCAGTATTTT. It encodes CATSREVGRGRLDTQYF.

The chain couples TRBV7-9 to TRBJ2-2; 8 nucleotides align to TRBD2. V was clipped by 5 bases and J by 6 bases; unmatched bases: 11. The V gene's germline CDR1 is SEHNR and CDR2 FQNEAQ (reference sequence). The CDR3 has 16 amino acids. This chain's CDR3 is CASSPPSGRFAGELFF. Here the CDR3 DNA reads TGTGCCAGCAGCCCCCCCAGCGGGAGATTCGCCGGGGAGCTGTTTTTT.

This sequence joins TRBV27 and TRBJ2-1, with TRBD2 as a possible D gene (6 bases). Trimming cost V 3 bases and J 1 base, with 10 bases left between them. The length of the CDR3 is 15 residues. Germline V gives CDR1 MNHEY, CDR2 SMNVEV (reference sequence). CDR3 protein: CASSFSGESYNEQFF. The CDR3 DNA reads TGTGCCAGCAGTTTTTCGGGGGAGTCCTACAATGAGCAGTTCTTC.

The chain uses TRBV2 and TRBJ1-2; possible D gene TRBD1, 6 bases. CDR1 and CDR2 (germline): SNHLY, FYNNEI. This CDR3 spans 13 amino acids. The ends were cut back, 6 bases at V and 4 bases at J, with 12 bases in the middle. CDR3 protein: CASSDRTGYGYTF. The CDR3, as DNA: TGTGCCAGCAGCGACAGGACTGGCTATGGCTACACCTTC.

The rearrangement links TRBV12-5 to TRBJ2-1, with D hard to call. Trimming cost V 4 bases and J 7 bases, with 11 bases left between them. CDR3 length: 13 amino acids. Germline V gene lookup returns CDR1 LGHNT and CDR2 FRNRAP. The CDR3 protein is CASGYTLRNEQFF. CDR3 nucleotides: TGTGCTAGTGGTTACACCCTCAGGAATGAGCAGTTCTTC. Full variable domain (rest looked up from reference TRBV12-5 and TRBJ2-1): DARVTQTPRHKVTEMGQEVTMRCQPILGHNTVFWYRQTMMQGLELLAYFRNRAPLDDSGMPKDRFSAEMPDATLATLKIQPSEPRDSAVYFCASGYTLRNEQFFGPGTRLTVL.

The CDR3: CASSVPGKSGELFF. CDR3 nucleotides: TGTGCCAGCAGTGTACCAGGGAAGAGCGGGGAGCTGTTTTTT. This chain joins TRBV6-1 and TRBJ2-2, with a tentative D call TRBD1 (5 bases). Trimming shortened V by 4 bases and J by 7 bases, and 13 bases separated the two germline ends. The CDR3 runs 14 residues. Germline V gives CDR1 MNHNS, CDR2 SASEGT.